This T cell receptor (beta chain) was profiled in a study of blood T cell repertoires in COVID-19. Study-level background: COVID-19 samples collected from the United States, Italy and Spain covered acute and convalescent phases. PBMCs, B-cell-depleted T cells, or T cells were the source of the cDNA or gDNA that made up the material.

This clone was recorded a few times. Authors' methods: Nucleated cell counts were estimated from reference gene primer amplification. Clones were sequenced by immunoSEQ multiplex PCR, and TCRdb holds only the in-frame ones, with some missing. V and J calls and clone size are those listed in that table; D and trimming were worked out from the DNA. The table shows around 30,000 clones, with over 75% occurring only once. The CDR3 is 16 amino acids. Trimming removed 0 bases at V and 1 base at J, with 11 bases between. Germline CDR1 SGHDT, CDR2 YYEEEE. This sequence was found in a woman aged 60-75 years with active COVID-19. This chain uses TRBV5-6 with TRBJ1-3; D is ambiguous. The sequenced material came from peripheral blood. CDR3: CASSLAWRDSGNTIYF. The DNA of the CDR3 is TGTGCCAGCAGCTTGGCCTGGAGGGATTCTGGAAACACCATATATTTT.